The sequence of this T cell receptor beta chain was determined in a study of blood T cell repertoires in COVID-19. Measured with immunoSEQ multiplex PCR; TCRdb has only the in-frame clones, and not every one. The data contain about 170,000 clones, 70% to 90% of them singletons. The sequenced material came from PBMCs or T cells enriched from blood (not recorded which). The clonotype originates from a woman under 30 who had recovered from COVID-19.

The CDR3 loop is CASSGQGSGNTIYF. The CDR3 region has the DNA TGTGCCAGTAGTGGACAGGGCTCTGGAAACACCATATATTTT. The V call is TRBV19, the J call TRBJ1-3, with 8 bases lining up with TRBD1. Germline CDR1 and CDR2: LNHDA and SQIVND (reference sequence). With 5 bases clipped from V and 0 bases from J, the junction kept 0 bases outside the gene matches. The CDR3 contains 14 residues.